This TCR beta chain came from a study of CD8 T cells in ankylosing spondylitis. Molecular-barcoded quantitative 5'-RACE produced these TCR beta libraries. Each CDR3 protein is one row after TCRdb ran MiXCR on the 5' RACE reads. The table has around 250,000 distinct CDR3 sequences, 32% seen once. For this clonotype: Antigen unknown.

Broader study findings: In reactive arthritis synovial fluid and blood, some motif variants had been reported before. Matched ankylosing spondylitis synovial fluid reportedly contained a significantly enriched population of disease-linked clones. The study identified a TCR beta motif of several highly homologous variants that appeared characteristic of ankylosing spondylitis blood.

This CDR3 region has 15 residues. Germline CDR1 reads SGHKS; CDR2 reads YYEKEE (reference sequence). V shed 0 bases and J 3 bases; nucleotides not matched to a gene: 5. This TCR came from a male donor with ankylosing spondylitis or in good health (not recorded which). The chain couples TRBV5-5 to TRBJ1-2; 7 bases align to TRBD1. Sequencing was carried out using blood, either unsorted or a sorted T cell fraction (not recorded which). The CDR3 coding sequence is TGTGCCAGCAGCTTGGATCCGACAGGGCACTATGGCTACACCTTC. It specifies CASSLDPTGHYGYTF.